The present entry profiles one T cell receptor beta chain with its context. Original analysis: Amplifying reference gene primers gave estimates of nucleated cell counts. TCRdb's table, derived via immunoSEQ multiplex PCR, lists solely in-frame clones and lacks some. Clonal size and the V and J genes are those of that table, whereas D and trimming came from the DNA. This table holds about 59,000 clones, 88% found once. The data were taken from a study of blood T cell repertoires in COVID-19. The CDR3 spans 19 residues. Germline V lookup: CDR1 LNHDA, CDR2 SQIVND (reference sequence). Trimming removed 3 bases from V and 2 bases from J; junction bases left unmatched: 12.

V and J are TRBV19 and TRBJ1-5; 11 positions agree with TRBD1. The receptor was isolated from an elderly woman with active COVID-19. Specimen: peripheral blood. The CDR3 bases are TGTGCCAGTAGTATCGGTATCGGACAGGGGGCTTTTCGCAATCAGCCCCAGCATTTT. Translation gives CASSIGIGQGAFRNQPQHF.